The 19 T cell receptor beta chains in this list originate from one sample, sequenced in a study of PD-L1 blockade in urothelial cancer (TCRdb year 2017). The time point label of this sample denotes: peripheral blood 6 weeks after treatment start. The library was made by the immunoSEQ multiplex PCR assay. TCRdb provides this immuneACCESS table in a form limited to in-frame rearrangements. Some clones are lacking; in checked studies, under half of them reflect an unresolved V gene, and why the rest are absent is not known. The table for this sample lists about 48,000 clones; about 82% of them were counted only once. Of the sample, about 10% is held by the ten largest clones. Source: PBMCs, taken around atezolizumab (anti-PD-L1) treatment. These receptors were collected from a man aged 65-85 years with urothelial cancer.

The V gene is TRBV25-1, the J gene TRBJ2-7; 8 positions match TRBD2. The trim removed 1 base at V and 2 bases at J, leaving 4 bases unmatched. This CDR3 has 15 amino acids. CDR1 and CDR2 (germline): MGHDK, SYGVNS. The chain's CDR3 is CASSELSSGTYEQYF. CDR3 DNA sequence: TGTGCCAGCAGTGAATTGAGTAGCGGGACCTACGAGCAGTACTTC.

The CDR3 DNA sequence: TGCGCCAGCAGCTTGAGTCTAGCGGGATACAATGAGCAGTTCTTC. It is translated as CASSLSLAGYNEQFF. The chain combines TRBV5-1 with TRBJ2-1; 9 nucleotides align to TRBD2. V trimming: 1 base; J trimming: 4 bases; junction bases outside the gene matches: 3. The V gene's germline CDR1 is SGHRS and CDR2 YFSETQ. This CDR3 is built from 15 residues.

The chain has TRBV5-1 and TRBJ1-1; 7 bases agree with TRBD1. This CDR3 comprises 14 residues. After removal of 2 bases from V and 1 base from J, the junction contained 2 bases not matched to a gene. Germline CDR1 is SGHRS and CDR2 is YFSETQ. The CDR3 sequence: CASSFDRANTEAFF. In DNA, the CDR3 is TGCGCCAGCAGCTTTGACAGGGCGAACACTGAAGCTTTCTTT.

In its sample, this clone was seen once. The chain carries TRBV5-1 and TRBJ2-7, with TRBD2 matching 7 bases. This CDR3 has 15 residues. CDR1 and CDR2 (germline): SGHRS, YFSETQ. The J segment lost 6 bases and the V segment lost 0 bases, leaving 9 bases of the junction unmatched. CDR3 in DNA: TGCGCCAGCAGCTTGGAGGTGGGAGGGCCCTCCGAGCAGTACTTC. The encoded protein is CASSLEVGGPSEQYF.

V is TRBV5-4 and J is TRBJ2-5, with 11 bases fitting TRBD2. The CDR3 runs to 14 residues. Germline-derived CDR1 and CDR2 are SGHNT and YYREEE (reference sequence). Trimming at V came to 5 bases and at J to 3 bases, leaving 3 bases not matched to a gene. CDR3: CASSFSGREETQYF. The CDR3 DNA reads TGTGCCAGCAGTTTTAGCGGGAGGGAAGAGACCCAGTACTTC.

This clone was seen a single time. The V call is TRBV5-5, the J call TRBJ2-1, with 7 nucleotides matching TRBD1. The CDR3 contains 11 residues. V shed 4 bases and J 13 bases; nucleotides not matched to a gene: 5. Germline-derived CDR1 and CDR2 are SGHKS and YYEKEE (reference sequence). CDR3 nucleotide sequence: TGTGCCAGCAGCCTCGGACAGGCCCAGTTCTTC. It translates to CASSLGQAQFF.

The genes are TRBV6-1 and TRBJ2-7, with 9 bases lining up with TRBD2. Germline V gene sequence: CDR1 MNHNS, CDR2 SASEGT. With V trimmed by 5 bases and J by 0 bases, 5 bases remained unmatched. The CDR3 covers 15 residues. CDR3 sequence reads: CASSSISGSSYEQYF. CDR3 sequence (DNA): TGTGCCAGCAGTAGTATTAGCGGGAGCTCCTACGAGCAGTACTTC.

V gene TRBV7-9 combines with J gene TRBJ1-1; D call uncertain. CDR3 length: 12 residues. Germline CDR1 and CDR2: SEHNR and FQNEAQ (reference sequence). Trimming left V 2 bases short and J 3 bases short, with 4 bases between. CDR3 in DNA: TGTGCCAGCAGCTTAACAGACACTGAAGCTTTCTTT. Protein sequence: CASSLTDTEAFF.

V gene TRBV27 combines with J gene TRBJ2-7; 14 bases fit TRBD2. Unmatched junction bases numbered 6, after V lost 5 bases and J lost 3 bases. The CDR3 extends over 16 amino acids. Germline lookup yields CDR1 MNHEY and CDR2 SMNVEV (reference sequence). CDR3 sequence: CASSPWTSGRNYEQYF. The CDR3 nucleotides are TGTGCCAGCAGTCCCTGGACTAGCGGGAGGAACTACGAGCAGTACTTC.

The chain recombines TRBV7-9 with TRBJ2-3; 7 positions agree with TRBD1. V shed 8 bases and J 1 base; nucleotides not matched to a gene: 3. CDR1 is SEHNR and CDR2 is FQNEAQ in the germline V gene (reference sequence). CDR3 size: 13 residues. In DNA form, the CDR3 reads TGTGCCAGCTCCGGGACAGGCACAGATACGCAGTATTTT. Residues: CASSGTGTDTQYF. Supplemented by reference TRBV7-9 and TRBJ2-3, the full variable domain reads DTGVSQNPRHKITKRGQNVTFRCDPISEHNRLYWYRQTLGQGPEFLTYFQNEAQLEKSRLLSDRFSAERPKGSFSTLEIQRTEQGDSAMYLCASSGTGTDTQYFGPGTRLTVL.

This clone is judged medium-sized (0.01 to 0.1%). V gene TRBV7-9 combines with J gene TRBJ2-1; TRBD2 matches at 9 bases. The CDR3 has 15 amino acids. Trimming at V came to 0 bases and at J to 7 bases, leaving 4 bases not matched to a gene. CDR1 and CDR2 from the germline V gene are SEHNR and FQNEAQ (reference sequence). This CDR3 reads CASSLASGRMNEQFF. For the CDR3, the DNA is TGTGCCAGCAGCTTAGCAAGCGGGAGGATGAATGAGCAGTTCTTC.

This chain joins TRBV5-6 and TRBJ2-7, with D maybe TRBD2 (6 bases). Trimming cost V 0 bases and J 5 bases, with 9 bases left between them. Germline V CDR1 and CDR2: SGHDT, YYEEEE. This CDR3 region has 13 residues. The CDR3 region is CASSLGLVHEQYF. As DNA, the CDR3 is TGTGCCAGCAGCTTGGGACTAGTACACGAGCAGTACTTC.

The chain has TRBV7-3 and TRBJ1-1; possible D gene TRBD1, 6 bases. This CDR3 has 15 amino acids. Trimming cost V 5 bases and J 4 bases, with 17 bases left between them. Germline loops: CDR1 SGHTA, CDR2 FQGTGA. CDR3 bases: TGTGCCAGCAGCCCGATGGGGGAGGGGGGCACTGAAGCTTTCTTT. This translates into CASSPMGEGGTEAFF.

The chain employs TRBV19 and TRBJ1-5; possibly TRBD1 for D (5 bases). The CDR3 is 14 amino acids. V shed 5 bases and J shed 7 bases, with 15 bases lying between them. CDR1 is LNHDA and CDR2 is SQIVND in the germline V gene (reference sequence). The CDR3, as DNA: TGTGCCAGTAGTCCCGGACATCTTGGGCAGCCCCAGCATTTT. This gives the protein CASSPGHLGQPQHF.

The chain links TRBV27 to TRBJ2-3; D is unresolved. Germline-derived CDR1 and CDR2 are MNHEY and SMNVEV (reference sequence). V lost 0 bases and J 2 bases, leaving 3 bases between the germline ends. This CDR3 comprises 13 residues. The CDR3 DNA reads as TGTGCCAGCAGTTTATCCTACACAGATACGCAGTATTTT. This codes for CASSLSYTDTQYF.

This clone was seen a single time. The chain links TRBV11-2 to TRBJ2-5; no firm D call. Trimming removed 2 bases from V and 2 bases from J, with 6 bases in between. This CDR3 contains 13 residues. Germline CDR1 reads SGHAT; CDR2 reads FQNNGV. In nucleotides, the CDR3 is TGTGCCAGCAGCTTATCCCTACAAGAGACCCAGTACTTC. Translated, it gives CASSLSLQETQYF.

The chain joins TRBV6-6 to TRBJ2-1; 8 bases are shared with TRBD1. Unmatched junction bases numbered 8, after V lost 5 bases and J lost 8 bases. Germline CDR1 MNHNY, CDR2 SVGAGI (reference sequence). The CDR3 covers 14 residues. DNA of the CDR3: TGTGCCAGCAGTCCTGGACAGGGCAGTGATGAGCAGTTCTTC. This gives the protein CASSPGQGSDEQFF.

This clone was detected many times. The chain uses TRBV7-9 and TRBJ2-2; 7 bases match TRBD1. The CDR3 is made up of 15 amino acids. The junction had 10 bases not matched to a gene; V was cut back by 5 bases and J by 7 bases. CDR1 and CDR2 from the germline V gene are SEHNR and FQNEAQ (reference sequence). The CDR3 DNA reads TGTGCCAGCAGCCATCTCACAGGGGCTAACGGGGAGCTGTTTTTT. Translated: CASSHLTGANGELFF. The complete variable domain, with remaining parts taken from reference TRBV7-9 and TRBJ2-2, reads DTGVSQNPRHKITKRGQNVTFRCDPISEHNRLYWYRQTLGQGPEFLTYFQNEAQLEKSRLLSDRFSAERPKGSFSTLEIQRTEQGDSAMYLCASSHLTGANGELFFGEGSRLTVL.

This clone was counted only a few times. V gene TRBV6-6 combines with J gene TRBJ2-2, with 10 bases fitting TRBD1. The germline CDR1 and CDR2 sequences are MNHNY and SVGAGI (reference sequence). The CDR3 is 16 residues long. The V and J ends lost 4 bases and 4 bases, in that order; junction bases with no gene match: 6. The CDR3 DNA follows: TGTGCCAGCAGTTTCCCCGGGACAGGGGCCACCGGGGAGCTGTTTTTT. This gives the protein CASSFPGTGATGELFF.